Listed below are T cell receptor beta chains from one sample, sequenced in a study of Tregs in tolerant kidney transplant recipients. Assay: immunoSEQ multiplex PCR; the TCRdb copy retains only in-frame clones and omits some. The sample yields under 90,000 clones, roughly 90% seen once. Here the sequenced sample was CD4+ T cells from blood (PBMCs), taken 24 months after the transplant. The receptor set was obtained from a human patient who received a combined kidney and bone marrow transplant. The T cells may come from the graft donor. Each CDR3 is given with its conserved first and last residue. A D gene is named only where the DNA matches it firmly. The size entry is marked missing in some rows and otherwise reads once, few, many or a size class.

clone_size: .; d_call: TRBD2; v_call: TRBV18; j_call: TRBJ2-7; cdr3_aa: CASSPSSAGDIEQYF; cdr3_nt: TGTGCCAGCTCACCGTCATCTGCGGGAGATATCGAGCAGTACTTC
clone_size: .; d_call: .; v_call: TRBV5-1; j_call: TRBJ1-2; cdr3_aa: CASSFDFGVGYTF; cdr3_nt: TGCGCCAGCAGCTTCGACTTCGGGGTGGGCTACACCTTC
clone_size: .; d_call: TRBD2; v_call: TRBV9; j_call: TRBJ2-5; cdr3_aa: CASSEKREGYQETQYF; cdr3_nt: TGTGCCAGCAGCGAAAAGCGGGAGGGGTACCAAGAGACCCAGTACTTC
clone_size: .; d_call: .; v_call: TRBV7-2; j_call: TRBJ2-1; cdr3_aa: CASSRDSSGVPFYNEQFF; cdr3_nt: TGTGCCAGCAGCCGCGATTCTTCGGGAGTTCCTTTTTACAATGAGCAGTTCTTC
clone_size: .; d_call: TRBD1; v_call: TRBV9; j_call: TRBJ2-6; cdr3_aa: CASSVPPQGASAGANVLTF; cdr3_nt: TGTGCCAGCAGCGTACCACCACAGGGGGCTAGCGCTGGGGCCAACGTCCTGACTTTC
clone_size: .; d_call: TRBD1; v_call: TRBV4-3; j_call: TRBJ2-7; cdr3_aa: CASSQESQSTGSRYEQYF; cdr3_nt: TGCGCCAGCAGCCAAGAATCGCAATCGACAGGGAGCCGTTACGAGCAGTACTTC
clone_size: .; d_call: .; v_call: TRBV9; j_call: TRBJ2-7; cdr3_aa: CASSPLGGASYEQYF; cdr3_nt: TGTGCCAGCAGCCCTCTGGGGGGGGCCTCCTACGAGCAGTACTTC
clone_size: .; d_call: TRBD2; v_call: TRBV5-1; j_call: TRBJ2-5; cdr3_aa: CASSLGTSGTPQETQYF; cdr3_nt: TGCGCCAGCAGCTTGGGGACTAGCGGGACCCCTCAAGAGACCCAGTACTTC
clone_size: .; d_call: .; v_call: TRBV6-1; j_call: TRBJ1-2; cdr3_aa: CASSAYRVPGYGYTF; cdr3_nt: TGTGCCAGCAGTGCCTACAGGGTACCAGGCTATGGCTACACCTTC
clone_size: .; d_call: .; v_call: TRBV4-2; j_call: TRBJ1-6; cdr3_aa: CASSQDAGTAYSPLHF; cdr3_nt: TGTGCCAGCAGCCAAGATGCAGGTACCGCATATTCACCCCTCCACTTT
clone_size: .; d_call: .; v_call: TRBV11-2; j_call: TRBJ1-5; cdr3_aa: CASSLFGAAYQPQHF; cdr3_nt: TGTGCCAGCAGCTTATTTGGGGCGGCGTATCAGCCCCAGCATTTT
clone_size: .; d_call: .; v_call: TRBV9; j_call: TRBJ2-1; cdr3_aa: CASSVGRGPYNEQFF; cdr3_nt: TGTGCCAGCAGCGTAGGGCGGGGACCCTACAATGAGCAGTTCTTC
clone_size: .; d_call: TRBD2; v_call: TRBV15; j_call: TRBJ2-5; cdr3_aa: CATSRDRGGETQYF; cdr3_nt: TGTGCCACCAGCAGAGATCGGGGAGGGGAGACCCAGTACTTC
clone_size: .; d_call: TRBD1; v_call: TRBV7-2; j_call: TRBJ1-6; cdr3_aa: CASGGQGRRGSYNSPLHF; cdr3_nt: TGTGCCAGCGGAGGACAGGGTCGAAGGGGCTCCTATAATTCCCCCCTCCACTTT
clone_size: .; d_call: TRBD1; v_call: TRBV18; j_call: TRBJ2-2; cdr3_aa: CASSLPGTGNTGELFF; cdr3_nt: TGTGCCAGCTCACTCCCCGGGACAGGGAACACCGGGGAGCTGTTTTTT
clone_size: .; d_call: TRBD2; v_call: TRBV6-5; j_call: TRBJ2-7; cdr3_aa: CATTKSGGAYEQYF; cdr3_nt: TGTGCCACTACCAAGAGCGGGGGAGCCTACGAGCAGTACTTC
clone_size: .; d_call: TRBD2; v_call: TRBV11-2; j_call: TRBJ2-1; cdr3_aa: CASSQLLAGGNEQFF; cdr3_nt: TGTGCCAGCAGCCAATTACTAGCGGGAGGGAATGAGCAGTTCTTC
clone_size: .; d_call: TRBD1; v_call: TRBV7-2; j_call: TRBJ1-2; cdr3_aa: CASSTRQGLGYTF; cdr3_nt: TGTGCCAGCAGCACCCGACAGGGTTTGGGCTACACCTTC
clone_size: .; d_call: .; v_call: TRBV6-1; j_call: TRBJ2-1; cdr3_aa: CATRVILWEQFF; cdr3_nt: TGTGCCACCCGGGTCATCTTATGGGAGCAGTTCTTC
clone_size: .; d_call: TRBD2; v_call: TRBV5-1; j_call: TRBJ2-7; cdr3_aa: CASSLELAGGEQYF; cdr3_nt: TGCGCCAGCAGCTTGGAACTAGCGGGGGGCGAGCAGTACTTC
clone_size: .; d_call: TRBD1; v_call: TRBV7-2; j_call: TRBJ2-7; cdr3_aa: CASSLTLTGWQYF; cdr3_nt: TGTGCCAGCAGCCTGACCCTGACAGGGTGGCAGTACTTC
clone_size: once; d_call: TRBD2; v_call: TRBV5-1; j_call: TRBJ2-3; cdr3_aa: CASSLDSGRDTQYF; cdr3_nt: TGCGCCAGCAGCTTGGATAGCGGGAGGGATACGCAGTATTTT
clone_size: .; d_call: .; v_call: TRBV7-3; j_call: TRBJ2-3; cdr3_aa: CASSQQSTDTQYF; cdr3_nt: TGTGCCAGCAGCCAACAGAGCACAGATACGCAGTATTTT
clone_size: few; d_call: TRBD1; v_call: TRBV19; j_call: TRBJ2-7; cdr3_aa: CASSSQDRGSYEQYF; cdr3_nt: TGTGCCAGTAGTTCTCAGGACAGGGGCTCCTACGAGCAGTACTTC
clone_size: .; d_call: .; v_call: TRBV19; j_call: TRBJ1-2; cdr3_aa: CASTKGGTIYGYTF; cdr3_nt: TGTGCCAGTACCAAAGGCGGAACAATCTATGGCTACACCTTC
clone_size: .; d_call: TRBD1; v_call: TRBV9; j_call: TRBJ1-4; cdr3_aa: CASSRTGGLTNEKLFF; cdr3_nt: TGTGCCAGCAGCAGGACAGGGGGCCTTACTAATGAAAAACTGTTTTTT
clone_size: .; d_call: TRBD1; v_call: TRBV5-5; j_call: TRBJ2-7; cdr3_aa: CASSQGRDSRYEQYF; cdr3_nt: TGTGCCAGCAGCCAAGGACGGGACAGCCGGTACGAGCAGTACTTC
clone_size: .; d_call: .; v_call: TRBV10-3; j_call: TRBJ2-3; cdr3_aa: CAISEKPEVLADTQYF; cdr3_nt: TGTGCCATCAGTGAGAAACCTGAGGTTTTAGCAGATACGCAGTATTTT
clone_size: .; d_call: TRBD1; v_call: TRBV9; j_call: TRBJ2-2; cdr3_aa: CASSLPPPGTENTGELFF; cdr3_nt: TGTGCCAGCAGCCTACCCCCTCCCGGGACAGAGAACACCGGGGAGCTGTTTTTT
clone_size: few; d_call: TRBD2; v_call: TRBV5-1; j_call: TRBJ2-1; cdr3_aa: CASSLMAGGDEQFF; cdr3_nt: TGCGCCAGCAGCTTGATGGCGGGGGGGGATGAGCAGTTCTTC
clone_size: .; d_call: .; v_call: TRBV5-4; j_call: TRBJ1-3; cdr3_aa: CASSLNGGGGNTIYF; cdr3_nt: TGTGCCAGCAGCTTGAATGGTGGAGGTGGAAACACCATATATTTT